Presented here are 13 T cell receptor beta chains from one specimen sequenced in a study of identical twins. One entry per CDR3 protein, called by TCRdb with MiXCR from the 5' RACE reads. The table includes hundreds of thousands of distinct CDR3 sequences, approximately 6.1% detected once. The sample taken for sequencing was naive T cells sorted from blood. These receptor sequences come from a man aged 18 to 29 in good health.

This chain links TRBV7-2 with TRBJ2-3, with 11 bases lining up with TRBD2. The length of the CDR3 is 15 residues. V trimming: 3 bases; J trimming: 6 bases; junction bases outside the gene matches: 5. In germline, CDR1 is SGHTA, CDR2 FQGNSA. The CDR3 loop is CASSFIAGGPDTQYF. Here the CDR3 DNA reads TGTGCCAGCAGCTTTATAGCGGGAGGGCCTGATACGCAGTATTTT.

This clonotype was seen a few times. The chain employs TRBV4-1 and TRBJ2-1; D gene uncertain. The germline CDR1 and CDR2 sequences are MGHRA and YSYEKL. V lost 0 bases and J 0 bases, leaving 9 bases between the germline ends. The CDR3 is made up of 16 amino acids. CDR3 bases: TGCGCCAGCAGCCAAGATCAGTCTAGCTCCTACAATGAGCAGTTCTTC. Protein sequence: CASSQDQSSSYNEQFF.

This clonotype appeared many times. The gene calls are TRBV29-1 and TRBJ2-5; no firm D call. The V and J ends lost 4 bases and 5 bases respectively, with 8 bases between them. Germline V gives CDR1 SQVTM, CDR2 ANQGSEA. This CDR3 has 11 amino acids. The CDR3 nucleotides are TGCAGCGTTGTCGTGTTGGAGACCCAGTACTTC. Protein product: CSVVVLETQYF.

This clonotype has just a few counts. J is TRBJ1-5 and V is TRBV20-1; D perhaps matches TRBD1 (5 bases). CDR3 size: 13 residues. V was pared by 8 bases and J by 6 bases, with 17 bases between. Germline CDR1 is DFQATT and CDR2 is SNEGSKA (reference sequence). The CDR3 DNA is TGCAGTTTCCTTATGGGGCAAGGTCAGCCCCAGCATTTT. It specifies CSFLMGQGQPQHF.

This clonotype showed up just a few times. This rearrangement joins TRBV4-2 to TRBJ2-1, with TRBD2 matching over 9 bases. Germline CDR1 LGHNA, CDR2 YNFKEQ. After removal of 0 bases from V and 8 bases from J, the junction contained 8 bases not matched to a gene. The CDR3 loop spans 16 amino acids. CDR3 nucleotide sequence: TGTGCCAGCAGCCAAGATCTGCGGGAGGGCCAACATGAGCAGTTCTTC. Its translation is CASSQDLREGQHEQFF.

This clonotype was counted only a few times. The chain recombines TRBV4-1 with TRBJ2-1; D is unresolved. The V gene lost 4 bases and the J gene lost 0 bases, with 7 bases spanning the gap. CDR1 and CDR2 (germline): MGHRA, YSYEKL. The CDR3 has 14 residues. The CDR3 bases are TGCGCCAGCAGCCCGGTGGGCTCCTACAATGAGCAGTTCTTC. Translation gives CASSPVGSYNEQFF.

This clonotype was observed many times. V and J are TRBV5-1 and TRBJ2-1; D is ambiguous. This CDR3 has 15 amino acids. Per the germline V gene, CDR1 is SGHRS and CDR2 is YFSETQ. V was pared by 0 bases and J by 0 bases, with 7 bases between. The CDR3 is CASSLESDSYNEQFF. Here the CDR3 DNA reads TGCGCCAGCAGCTTGGAGTCAGACTCCTACAATGAGCAGTTCTTC.

This clonotype was observed a handful of times. The V gene is TRBV6-5, the J gene TRBJ1-5; a weak D match, TRBD1 (5 bases). The V gene's germline CDR1 is MNHEY and CDR2 SVGAGI. CDR3 size: 16 residues. The germline V and J ends were trimmed by 4 bases and 7 bases, with 20 bases remaining between them. The CDR3 DNA sequence: TGTGCCAGCAGTTTTAGGGCAGGGATAGGTGTCCAGCCCCAGCATTTT. It yields the protein CASSFRAGIGVQPQHF.

This clonotype was counted a few times. This chain connects TRBV25-1 to TRBJ2-5; 7 nucleotides agree with TRBD1. CDR3 length: 19 amino acids. The germline V gene has CDR1 MGHDK and CDR2 SYGVNS. J lost 0 bases, V lost 7 bases, and 20 bases had no gene match. The CDR3 DNA is TGTGCCAGCATCCCCGGGATGGGCCCCGGGACAGAGTACCAAGAGACCCAGTACTTC. As protein: CASIPGMGPGTEYQETQYF.

The CDR3 spells CASSPKAGTGVEQETQYF. The CDR3 DNA reads as TGTGCCAGCAGCCCTAAAGCAGGAACGGGAGTGGAACAAGAGACCCAGTACTTC. V usage is TRBV3-1 and J usage is TRBJ2-5; D possibly corresponds to TRBD2 (6 bases). Germline CDR1 is LGHDT and CDR2 is YNNKEL (reference sequence). Trimming pared 4 bases from V and 2 bases from J, leaving 23 bases between. This CDR3 has 18 residues.

This clonotype was found a few times. V usage is TRBV20-1 and J usage is TRBJ1-5, with 8 bases fitting TRBD1. The length of the CDR3 is 17 residues. V gave up 0 bases and J gave up 1 base; unmatched junction bases: 8. Germline assignment: CDR1 DFQATT and CDR2 SNEGSKA (reference sequence). DNA of the CDR3: TGCAGTGCTAGAGAGGGGACAGGATTATCGAGCAATCAGCCCCAGCATTTT. Its protein product is CSAREGTGLSSNQPQHF.

This chain connects TRBV6-5 to TRBJ2-7; D not certain. Germline-derived CDR1 and CDR2 are MNHEY and SVGAGI. This CDR3 contains 12 residues. Trimming took off 0 bases at V and 3 bases at J, with 3 bases between the two ends. The CDR3 nucleotides are TGTGCCAGCAGTTACTCCCGCTACGAGCAGTACTTC. Amino acids: CASSYSRYEQYF.

This clonotype has at least ten counts. This chain joins TRBV4-3 and TRBJ2-1; D remains ambiguous. Trimming removed 1 base from V and 0 bases from J, with 13 bases in between. Looked up from germline, CDR1 is LGHNA and CDR2 is YSLEER. The CDR3 is made up of 17 amino acids. The chain's CDR3 is CASSQVGVTSSYNEQFF. CDR3 DNA: TGCGCCAGCAGCCAAGTAGGCGTGACAAGCTCCTACAATGAGCAGTTCTTC.